This T cell receptor (beta chain) was captured by sequencing in a study of T cells in localized non-small cell lung cancer. After removal of 6 bases from V and 8 bases from J, the junction contained 6 bases not matched to a gene. This CDR3 has 13 amino acids. Some clones are missing from TCRdb's copy, which holds only in-frame ones; the method was immunoSEQ multiplex PCR. The sample has 2,600 or so clones, roughly a fifth seen once; the top ten hold 8.5% to 12%. The chain combines TRBV23-1 with TRBJ1-2; 10 nucleotides agree with TRBD1. TRBV23-1 has ORF status, its function being uncertain. The receptor was derived from a male donor aged 60 or over with stage I squamous cell lung carcinoma. The sample in question was normal lung tissue next to the tumor, obtained before any cancer treatment. The CDR3 nucleotides read TGCGCCAGCAGCACGGGGACAGGGGAGGGCTACACCTTC. This translates into CASSTGTGEGYTF.